This entry lists 5 T cell receptor beta chains sequenced from one sample in a study of OX40 agonist ivuxolimab in advanced cancers. Assay: immunoSEQ multiplex PCR; the TCRdb copy retains only in-frame clones and omits some. The sample lists 50,000 to 80,000 clones; more than 80% were seen once. The material was CD4+ or CD8+ T cells sorted from blood, obtained in a trial of the OX40 agonist ivuxolimab. All receptors come from an adult with an advanced solid tumor such as melanoma, head and neck, liver or kidney cancer.

This chain links TRBV19 with TRBJ1-2; D possibly corresponds to TRBD1 (5 bases). The CDR3 extends over 12 amino acids. Germline loops: CDR1 LNHDA, CDR2 SQIVND (reference sequence). The V gene lost 3 bases and the J gene lost 10 bases, with 12 bases spanning the gap. The CDR3 spells CASSISRDHYTF. CDR3 in DNA: TGTGCCAGTAGTATCTCCAGGGACCACTACACCTTC. Full variable domain (rest looked up from reference TRBV19 and TRBJ1-2): DGGITQSPKYLFRKEGQNVTLSCEQNLNHDAMYWYRQDPGQGLRLIYYSQIVNDFQKGDIAEGYSVSREKKESFPLTVTSAQKNPTAFYLCASSISRDHYTFGSGTRLTVV.

This rearrangement joins TRBV4-1 to TRBJ1-3; D is unresolved. The germline gives CDR1 MGHRA, CDR2 YSYEKL. Trimming pared 4 bases from V and 2 bases from J, leaving 9 bases between. This CDR3 is built from 14 residues. The chain's CDR3 is CASSRPPPGNTIYF. CDR3 DNA sequence: TGCGCCAGCAGCCGTCCCCCCCCTGGAAACACCATATATTTT.

The chain is built from TRBV5-1 and TRBJ2-7; 7 nucleotides match TRBD1. The V and J ends lost 4 bases and 3 bases, in that order; junction bases with no gene match: 1. This CDR3 is built from 12 residues. Germline-derived CDR1 and CDR2 are SGHRS and YFSETQ. The CDR3 region is CASSRDSYEQYF. The CDR3 DNA follows: TGCGCCAGCAGCCGGGACAGCTACGAGCAGTACTTC.

The chain employs TRBV5-1 and TRBJ2-3; D perhaps matches TRBD2 (5 bases). Germline loops: CDR1 SGHRS, CDR2 YFSETQ. This CDR3 is built from 14 residues. V dropped 0 bases and J dropped 4 bases, with 9 bases sitting between them. CDR3 amino acids: CASSLVGIPDTQYF. CDR3 DNA sequence: TGCGCCAGCAGCTTGGTCGGGATCCCAGATACGCAGTATTTT.

This clone was seen a few times. V usage is TRBV4-2 and J usage is TRBJ1-1; unclear D gene. The V and J ends lost 1 base and 1 base respectively, with 10 bases between them. CDR1 is LGHNA and CDR2 is YNFKEQ in the germline V gene. This CDR3 has 15 residues. The DNA for the CDR3 is TGTGCCAGCAGCCAAGTAACCACACCGAACACTGAAGCTTTCTTT. It yields the protein CASSQVTTPNTEAFF.